Sequencing of this T cell receptor beta chain was carried out in a study of blood T cells in healthy people across ages. The table lists this clonotype with a few counts. Its antigen remains unidentified. Alongside a J-beta primer mix, a sample-barcoded 5' primer served in a second PCR lasting roughly 7 to 12 cycles. TCRdb ran MiXCR on the 5' RACE reads and lists one entry per CDR3 protein. The sample lists about a million distinct CDR3 sequences; 45% to 60% were seen once. Study observations and caveats: Unknown CMV status may confound age-related changes in expanded clones.

The CDR3 loop spans 18 amino acids. Germline CDR1 and CDR2: SGDLS and YYNGEE. V shed 3 bases and J 5 bases; nucleotides not matched to a gene: 17. Sequenced sample: blood. The receptor was derived from a woman in her sixties or seventies in good health. The chain combines TRBV9 with TRBJ2-3, with TRBD1 matching 8 bases. CDR3 sequence (DNA): TGTGCCAGCAGCGCCCTAAGACAGGGGTTGGGGAATCAAGATACGCAGTATTTT. Protein: CASSALRQGLGNQDTQYF. The variable domain in full, with the rest retrieved from reference TRBV9 and TRBJ2-3, is DSGVTQTPKHLITATGQRVTLRCSPRSGDLSVYWYQQSLDQGLQFLIQYYNGEERAKGNILERFSAQQFPDLHSELNLSSLELGDSALYFCASSALRQGLGNQDTQYFGPGTRLTVL.